Only a few counts were recorded for the clone carrying this TCR beta chain. Its antigen is undetermined. This sample is drawn from a study of identical twins. Study-wide points: Partial confounding of zero-insertion analyses by invariant MAIT and iNKT cells was possible. Sequences that were beta out-of-frame showed weaker excess twin sharing.

The CDR3 length is 16 residues. The ends were cut back, 5 bases at V and 5 bases at J, with 21 bases in the middle. The germline CDR1 and CDR2 sequences are SNHLY and FYNNEI. Unique molecular identifiers were in the cDNA, with template-switch universal primer binding. TCRdb used MiXCR to reprocess the 5' RACE reads, holding one entry per CDR3 protein. Seen here are 420,000 or so distinct CDR3 sequences, less than 20% observed once, and the top ten hold less than 15%. The donors were all healthy and Caucasian. The sequencing input was naive T cells sorted from blood. The receptor was isolated from a man aged 45 to 65 in good health. This chain joins TRBV2 and TRBJ2-5, with D possibly matching TRBD1 (6 bases). In DNA, the CDR3 is TGTGCCAGCAGTTTAGATACAGGGTCTGGATGGGAGACCCAGTACTTC. It yields the protein CASSLDTGSGWETQYF.